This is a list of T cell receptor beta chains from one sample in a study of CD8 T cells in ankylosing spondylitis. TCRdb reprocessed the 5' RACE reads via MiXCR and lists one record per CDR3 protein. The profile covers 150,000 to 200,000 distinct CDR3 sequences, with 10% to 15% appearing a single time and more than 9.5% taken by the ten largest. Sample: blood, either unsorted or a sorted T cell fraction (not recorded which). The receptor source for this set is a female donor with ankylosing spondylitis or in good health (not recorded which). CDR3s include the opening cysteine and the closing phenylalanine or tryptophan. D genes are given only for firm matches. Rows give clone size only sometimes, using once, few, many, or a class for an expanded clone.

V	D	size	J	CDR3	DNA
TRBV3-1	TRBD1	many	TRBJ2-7	CASSQTWDSSYEQYF	TGTGCCAGCAGCCAGACGTGGGACAGCTCCTACGAGCAGTACTTC
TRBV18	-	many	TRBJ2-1	CASSPPGDNEQFF	TGTGCCAGCTCACCGCCAGGGGACAATGAGCAGTTCTTC
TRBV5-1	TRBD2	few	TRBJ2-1	CASSLGAGGPSHNEQFF	TGCGCCAGCAGCTTGGGAGCGGGAGGGCCCTCACACAATGAGCAGTTCTTC
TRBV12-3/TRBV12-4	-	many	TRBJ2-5	CASSSRQFRETQYF	TGTGCCAGCAGTTCCCGACAGTTCCGCGAGACCCAGTACTTC
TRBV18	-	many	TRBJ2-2	CASTTPGELFF	TGTGCCAGCACGACGCCCGGGGAGCTGTTTTTT
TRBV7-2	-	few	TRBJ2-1	CASSLEQVTGNEQFF	TGTGCCAGCAGCTTAGAACAGGTTACTGGCAATGAGCAGTTCTTC
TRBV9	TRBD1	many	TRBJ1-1	CASSAGQGINEAFF	TGTGCCAGCAGCGCGGGACAGGGGATCAATGAAGCTTTCTTT
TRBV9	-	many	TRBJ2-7	CASSVAGLGEQYF	TGTGCCAGCAGCGTAGCGGGCTTGGGCGAGCAGTACTTC
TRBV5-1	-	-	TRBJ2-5	CASSLVGRAQETQYF	TGCGCCAGCAGCTTGGTAGGCAGGGCTCAAGAGACCCAGTACTTC
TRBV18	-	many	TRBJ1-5	CASSPGNSNQPQHF	TGTGCCAGCTCACCAGGGAATAGCAATCAGCCCCAGCATTTT
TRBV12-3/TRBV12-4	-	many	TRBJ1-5	CASTLGQGNNQPQHF	TGTGCCAGCACCTTGGGGCAGGGGAACAATCAGCCCCAGCATTTT
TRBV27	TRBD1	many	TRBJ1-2	CASKSGGGGYTF	TGTGCCAGCAAATCAGGGGGAGGCGGCTACACCTTC
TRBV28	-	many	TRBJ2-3	CASTASGLTKTDTQYF	TGTGCCAGCACCGCATCAGGGCTAACAAAAACAGATACGCAGTATTTT
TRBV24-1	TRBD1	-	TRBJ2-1	CATSDSSGTAYNEQFF	TGTGCCACCAGTGATTCGTCCGGGACAGCATACAATGAGCAGTTCTTC
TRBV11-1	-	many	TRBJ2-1	CASSLNSAGLQVNEQFF	TGTGCCAGCAGCTTAAATTCCGCGGGACTGCAGGTTAATGAGCAGTTCTTC
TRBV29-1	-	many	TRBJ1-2	CSVDLGDMGYTF	TGCAGCGTTGATTTAGGGGACATGGGCTACACCTTC
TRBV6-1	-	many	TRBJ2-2	CASMIYTGELFF	TGTGCCAGCATGATCTACACCGGGGAGCTGTTTTTT
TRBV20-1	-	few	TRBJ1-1	CSARQGNTEAFF	TGCAGTGCTAGACAGGGGAACACTGAAGCTTTCTTT
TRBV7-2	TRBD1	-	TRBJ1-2	CASSQGGQGVYGYTF	TGTGCCAGCAGCCAGGGGGGACAGGGGGTCTATGGCTACACCTTC
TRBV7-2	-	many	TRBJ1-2	CASSLFQGKDGYTF	TGTGCCAGCAGCCTCTTCCAGGGTAAAGATGGCTACACCTTC
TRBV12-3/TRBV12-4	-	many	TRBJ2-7	CASTHASSSYEQYF	TGTGCCAGCACCCACGCCAGTTCCTCCTACGAGCAGTACTTC
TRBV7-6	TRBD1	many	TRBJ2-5	CASSPGTGLETQYF	TGTGCCAGCAGCCCGGGGACAGGGCTAGAGACCCAGTACTTC
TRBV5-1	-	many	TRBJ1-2	CASSLEGASYGYTF	TGCGCCAGCAGCTTGGAGGGAGCTAGCTATGGCTACACCTTC
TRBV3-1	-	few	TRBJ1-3	CASSQDLGLRAGNTIYF	TGTGCCAGCAGCCAAGATTTGGGTCTGCGTGCCGGAAACACCATATATTTT
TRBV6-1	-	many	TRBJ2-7	CASSVGQRGYEQYF	TGTGCCAGCAGTGTCGGGCAGAGGGGGTACGAGCAGTACTTC
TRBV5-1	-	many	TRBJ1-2	CASSLNRGLYGYTF	TGCGCCAGCAGCTTGAACCGGGGCCTCTATGGCTACACCTTC
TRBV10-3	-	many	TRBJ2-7	CAISATTIGISEQYF	TGTGCCATCAGTGCCACGACAATCGGGATCTCCGAGCAGTACTTC
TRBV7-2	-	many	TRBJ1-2	CASSLALTANYGYTF	TGTGCCAGCAGCTTAGCGCTGACAGCTAACTATGGCTACACCTTC
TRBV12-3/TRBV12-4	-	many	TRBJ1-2	CASSLGGRGYTF	TGTGCCAGCAGTCTTGGTGGGAGAGGCTACACCTTC
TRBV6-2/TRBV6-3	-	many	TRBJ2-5	CASSPGLTEQETQYF	TGTGCCAGCAGCCCAGGGCTTACAGAACAAGAGACCCAGTACTTC
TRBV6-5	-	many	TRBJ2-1	CASSYSIQGRGEQFF	TGTGCCAGCAGTTACTCGATACAGGGTCGGGGTGAGCAGTTCTTC
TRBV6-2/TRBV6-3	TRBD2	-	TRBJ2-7	CASRLLAGTGEQYF	TGTGCCAGCAGACTACTAGCGGGAACAGGGGAGCAGTACTTC
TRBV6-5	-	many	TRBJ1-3	CASSYSGVGGNTIYF	TGTGCCAGCAGTTACTCCGGGGTTGGTGGAAACACCATATATTTT
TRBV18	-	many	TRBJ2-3	CASSPPGTSTDTQYF	TGTGCCAGCTCACCTCCCGGGACTTCAACAGATACGCAGTATTTT
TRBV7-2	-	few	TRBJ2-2	CASSLVGFVSTGELFF	TGTGCCAGCAGCTTAGTAGGGTTCGTGTCCACCGGGGAGCTGTTTTTT
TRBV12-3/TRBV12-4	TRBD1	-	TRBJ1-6	CASSPGPGQGGSPLHF	TGTGCCAGCAGCCCGGGGCCGGGACAGGGTGGTTCACCCCTCCACTTT
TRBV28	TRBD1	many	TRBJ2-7	CASSFHRGSSYEQYF	TGTGCCAGCAGTTTCCACAGGGGGAGCTCCTACGAGCAGTACTTC
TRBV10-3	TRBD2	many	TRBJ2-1	CAISETSGSSYNEQFF	TGTGCCATCAGTGAGACCAGCGGGAGCTCCTACAATGAGCAGTTCTTC
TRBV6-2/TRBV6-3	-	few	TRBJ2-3	CASSQTGDTQYF	TGTGCCAGCAGTCAGACTGGAGATACGCAGTATTTT
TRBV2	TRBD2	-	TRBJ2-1	CASRKTSGSSYNEQFF	TGTGCCAGCAGGAAGACTAGCGGGAGCTCCTACAATGAGCAGTTCTTC